This T cell receptor (beta chain) was obtained from a study of cytomegalovirus exposure and HLA in healthy donors. General study points: A later analysis showed HLA-associated TCR beta chains outstripping equally common others in clonal expansion. Later analysis showed most CMV-associated TCR beta chains appearing HLA-restricted.

Comment on this clone: Antigen: not known.

The CDR3 length is 16 residues. The V gene's germline CDR1 is GTSNPN and CDR2 SVGIG (reference sequence). V trimming: 0 bases; J trimming: 3 bases; junction bases outside the gene matches: 8. The PCR ran on 60 Vbeta and 13 Jbeta primers. TCRdb keeps only in-frame clones here, not all; method: immunoSEQ multiplex PCR. Its table records 150,000 or so clones. The chain joins TRBV30 to TRBJ1-3, with 7 bases matching TRBD1. Sample: PBMCs. The sequence came from a woman between 50 and 59 years old in good health and CMV-seronegative. CDR3 loop: CAWSVGRGGSGNTIYF. In DNA, the CDR3 is TGTGCCTGGAGTGTAGGTAGAGGGGGCAGTGGAAACACCATATATTTT.